Below are 8 T cell receptor beta chains sequenced from a single sample in a study of response to subunit inactivated influenza vaccine. TCRdb itself ran the RT-PCR reads through MiXCR, one entry per CDR3 protein. In the table there are fewer than 700,000 distinct CDR3 sequences, around 13% of which are singletons. Source: PBMCs from blood, taken more than 35 days after vaccination. Receptors originate from a man aged 50-60 years who received an inactivated influenza vaccine.

DNA for the CDR3: TGTGCCAGCAGCGGGCAGTCTTACTATGGCTACACCTTC. Translating gives CASSGQSYYGYTF. J is TRBJ1-2 and V is TRBV27; D not certain. The CDR3 contains 13 residues. Germline V gene data show CDR1 as MNHEY and CDR2 as SMNVEV (reference sequence). The V end lost 6 bases, the J end lost 3 bases, and 11 bases lay between the germline ends.

In this sample, this clonotype turned up a few times. The chain links TRBV20-1 to TRBJ2-1; D ambiguous. This CDR3 is 11 amino acids long. V was cut by 0 bases and J by 15 bases, with 12 bases left in between. Germline V gene data show CDR1 as DFQATT and CDR2 as SNEGSKA (reference sequence). The CDR3 loop is CSARDLPTAFF. The CDR3 DNA is TGCAGTGCTAGAGATCTCCCCACGGCGTTCTTC.

This clonotype came up a few times. The rearrangement links TRBV29-1 to TRBJ2-1; 9 positions agree with TRBD2. This CDR3 region has 14 residues. CDR1 and CDR2 (germline): SQVTM, ANQGSEA. The trim removed 4 bases at V and 12 bases at J, leaving 13 bases unmatched. CDR3 nucleotides: TGCAGCGTTGGCCGGGTAGCGGGAGCCCCAATGCAGTTCTTC. It translates to CSVGRVAGAPMQFF.

The V gene is TRBV7-9, the J gene TRBJ2-1; tentative D call: TRBD1 (6 bases). V gave up 6 bases and J gave up 5 bases, with 14 bases separating them. The CDR3 is 14 amino acids. Germline assignment: CDR1 SEHNR and CDR2 FQNEAQ (reference sequence). The CDR3 DNA reads TGTGCCAGCAGTCAACAGGGATTTAACAATGAGCAGTTCTTC. Translated: CASSQQGFNNEQFF.

This clonotype was observed a handful of times. V is TRBV14 and J is TRBJ1-1; weak D call: TRBD1 (5 bases). The CDR3 has 14 amino acids. Germline-derived CDR1 and CDR2 are SGHDN and FVKESK. The V end lost 0 bases, the J end lost 5 bases, and 10 bases lay between the germline ends. The CDR3 is CASSQESRVTEAFF. The CDR3 region has the DNA TGTGCCAGCAGCCAAGAGTCCAGGGTAACTGAAGCTTTCTTT.

V and J are TRBV29-1 and TRBJ2-2; D ambiguous. Trimming stripped 0 bases from V and 0 bases from J, with 8 bases between. The length of the CDR3 is 15 residues. Germline V lookup: CDR1 SQVTM, CDR2 ANQGSEA. The CDR3 DNA follows: TGCAGCGTTGAAGATTGGCAGGCGAACACCGGGGAGCTGTTTTTT. Residues: CSVEDWQANTGELFF.

The chain uses TRBV7-3 and TRBJ2-2, with D possibly TRBD2 on 5 matching bases. The CDR3 contains 16 residues. With 1 base removed from V and 4 bases from J, the gap between germline ends came to 13 bases. Per germline, CDR1 SGHTA and CDR2 FQGTGA. CDR3 sequence reads: CASSLNRETATGELFF. As DNA, the CDR3 is TGTGCCAGCAGCTTAAATAGGGAGACGGCCACCGGGGAGCTGTTTTTT.

This clonotype appeared a few times. The V and J genes are TRBV6-1 and TRBJ2-3; 8 bases line up with TRBD2. Germline trimming cut 4 bases from V and 3 bases from J; bases unmatched to any gene: 3. This CDR3 region has 14 residues. In germline, CDR1 is MNHNS, CDR2 SASEGT. The CDR3 sequence: CASSVASGTDTQYF. CDR3 bases: TGTGCCAGCAGTGTAGCTAGCGGGACAGATACGCAGTATTTT.